The 12 T cell receptor beta chains listed next were all sequenced from one sample in a study of T cell repertoires in cytomegalovirus infection. TCRdb called the reads again in MiXCR, with one record for every CDR3 protein. The sample yields roughly 120,000 distinct CDR3 sequences, 30% to 35% seen once. These TCRs are of unknown antigen specificity. The source material was CD8+ T cells from cultured PBMCs, sampled from culture after CMV antigen stimulation. The receptors were sampled from a human donor in good health (CMV status not recorded). Some clones in this sample may be carry-over from other donors' samples.

This clonotype was seen many times. The chain links TRBV7-2 to TRBJ2-1, with 8 positions matching TRBD1. Germline CDR1 and CDR2: SGHTA and FQGNSA. The CDR3 length is 16 residues. With 3 bases clipped from V and 4 bases from J, the junction kept 8 bases outside the gene matches. Here the CDR3 reads CASSFPRTGRYNEQFF. The DNA of the CDR3 is TGTGCCAGCAGCTTTCCGAGGACAGGGCGGTACAATGAGCAGTTCTTC.

There are many counts of this clonotype. CDR3 loop: CASRGTSARGTYEQYF. CDR3 coding DNA: TGTGCCAGCAGAGGTACCTCGGCTAGAGGGACCTACGAGCAGTACTTC. The chain carries TRBV7-8 and TRBJ2-7, with D possibly matching TRBD2 (5 bases). The CDR3 consists of 16 residues. V dropped 6 bases and J dropped 2 bases, with 20 bases sitting between them. CDR1 SGHVS and CDR2 FQNEAQ come from the germline V gene.

The CDR3 loop is CSASDGFDQPQHF. The CDR3 DNA reads TGCAGTGCTAGTGACGGTTTCGATCAGCCCCAGCATTTT. This chain links TRBV20-1 with TRBJ1-5; no reliable D call. Germline V gene lookup returns CDR1 DFQATT and CDR2 SNEGSKA (reference sequence). The CDR3 consists of 13 residues. V gave up 3 bases and J gave up 5 bases, with 11 bases separating them.

This clonotype was seen at least ten times. The chain uses TRBV28 and TRBJ2-1; D is perhaps TRBD1 (6 bases). The CDR3 totals 12 residues. Germline-derived CDR1 and CDR2 are MDHEN and SYDVKM. Trimming took 6 bases from V and 9 from J, leaving 12 bases between them. Written as DNA, the CDR3 is TGTGCCAGCAGCTTTACAGGGACTGAGCAGTTCTTC. As protein: CASSFTGTEQFF.

The V gene is TRBV19, the J gene TRBJ2-1, with TRBD2 matching over 10 bases. CDR1 and CDR2 from the germline V gene are LNHDA and SQIVND (reference sequence). The CDR3 runs to 14 residues. The V gene end was trimmed by 6 bases and the J gene end by 11 bases; junction bases not matched to a gene: 10. CDR3: CASSPSGGNPQQFF. The CDR3 nucleotides read TGTGCCAGTAGCCCTAGCGGGGGTAACCCCCAGCAGTTCTTC. Full variable domain (missing parts from reference TRBV19 and TRBJ2-1): DGGITQSPKYLFRKEGQNVTLSCEQNLNHDAMYWYRQDPGQGLRLIYYSQIVNDFQKGDIAEGYSVSREKKESFPLTVTSAQKNPTAFYLCASSPSGGNPQQFFGPGTRLTVL.

The chain couples TRBV7-4 to TRBJ1-5; TRBD1 aligns across 7 bases. The CDR3 totals 15 residues. Trimming took 5 bases from V and 3 from J; bases not matched to a gene: 7. Germline CDR1 and CDR2: SGHVT and SQSDAQ. CDR3 sequence: CASSIGQAPNQPQHF. The CDR3 coding sequence is TGTGCCAGCAGCATTGGACAGGCCCCCAATCAGCCCCAGCATTTT.

Worth noting for this clonotype: A much larger clone sits a single nucleotide away, making a read error possible. For the CDR3, the DNA is TGTGCCAGCAGCTCTGGGACAGCCACAGATACGCAGTATTTT. Its translation: CASSSGTATDTQYF. The chain employs TRBV13 and TRBJ2-3; 7 bases are a match to TRBD1. In germline, CDR1 is PRHDT, CDR2 FYEKMQ (reference sequence). This CDR3 region has 14 residues. J gave up 2 bases and V 4 bases, and 3 bases lay outside the gene matches. The full variable domain, with the rest looked up from reference TRBV13 and TRBJ2-3, is AAGVIQSPRHLIKEKRETATLKCYPIPRHDTVYWYQQGPGQDPQFLISFYEKMQSDKGSIPDRFSAQQFSDYHSELNMSSLELGDSALYFCASSSGTATDTQYFGPGTRLTVL.

The genes are TRBV19 and TRBJ2-1; D perhaps matches TRBD2 (5 bases). Trimming cost V 7 bases and J 0 bases, with 13 bases left between them. The CDR3 extends over 15 amino acids. Germline lookup yields CDR1 LNHDA and CDR2 SQIVND (reference sequence). The CDR3 sequence is CASTPSGISYNEQFF. CDR3 sequence (DNA): TGTGCCAGTACTCCTTCCGGGATCTCCTACAATGAGCAGTTCTTC. Full variable domain (rest looked up from reference TRBV19 and TRBJ2-1): DGGITQSPKYLFRKEGQNVTLSCEQNLNHDAMYWYRQDPGQGLRLIYYSQIVNDFQKGDIAEGYSVSREKKESFPLTVTSAQKNPTAFYLCASTPSGISYNEQFFGPGTRLTVL.

This clonotype was detected ten times or more. The chain carries TRBV7-6 and TRBJ1-1; D is undetermined. This CDR3 has 14 residues. The V gene lost 4 bases and the J gene lost 4 bases, with 13 bases spanning the gap. CDR1 is SGHVS, CDR2 FNYEAQ, per germline. The chain's CDR3 is CASSSVGRSTEAFF. For the CDR3, the DNA is TGTGCCAGCAGCTCGGTAGGGAGGAGCACTGAAGCTTTCTTT.

This clonotype was seen many times. V is TRBV7-2 and J is TRBJ1-5; D is unresolved. The germline V gene has CDR1 SGHTA and CDR2 FQGNSA. There are 15 residues in the CDR3. Trimming stripped 1 base from V and 1 base from J, with 8 bases between. Here the CDR3 DNA reads TGTGCCAGCAGCTTAGTATCCGGGAGCAATCAGCCCCAGCATTTT. Its translation is CASSLVSGSNQPQHF.

The chain links TRBV7-2 to TRBJ2-7; 9 positions agree with TRBD2. Looked up from germline, CDR1 is SGHTA and CDR2 is FQGNSA. This CDR3 has 15 residues. Germline trimming cut 7 bases from V and 4 bases from J; bases unmatched to any gene: 11. As DNA, the CDR3 is TGTGCCAGCACCCTATCTGCGGGGGGGCGGTACGAGCAGTACTTC. It translates to CASTLSAGGRYEQYF.

V and J are TRBV12-5 and TRBJ1-1; possibly TRBD1 for D (5 bases). The CDR3 totals 15 residues. Trimming removed 4 bases from V and 4 bases from J, with 16 bases in between. Germline assignment: CDR1 LGHNT and CDR2 FRNRAP. The CDR3 loop reads CASGWGGDEGTEAFF. CDR3 bases: TGTGCTAGTGGTTGGGGCGGGGATGAAGGCACTGAAGCTTTCTTT. The full variable domain, its missing parts supplied by reference TRBV12-5 and TRBJ1-1, is DARVTQTPRHKVTEMGQEVTMRCQPILGHNTVFWYRQTMMQGLELLAYFRNRAPLDDSGMPKDRFSAEMPDATLATLKIQPSEPRDSAVYFCASGWGGDEGTEAFFGQGTRLTVV.